This is a list of T cell receptor beta chains from one sample in a study of blood T cell repertoires in COVID-19. Clones were read by immunoSEQ multiplex PCR, and TCRdb kept only the in-frame ones, dropping some. The sample holds 250,000 to 400,000 clones, 70% to 90% seen once. Sequenced sample: PBMCs or T cells enriched from blood (not recorded which). The receptors come from a woman in her thirties who had recovered from COVID-19. Each CDR3 is given with its conserved first and last residue. D genes are given only for firm matches. Part of the rows lack a size; the others show once, few, many or a class for expanded clones.

length	V	size	J	D	DNA	CDR3
15	TRBV28	-	TRBJ1-2	TRBD1	TGTGCCAGCAGTGGGACAGGGAATCCTAACTATGGCTACACCTTC	CASSGTGNPNYGYTF
16	TRBV19	-	TRBJ2-2	-	TGTGCCAGTACTACTGGACGGGGCAGCAGGGGCGGGGAGCTGTTTTTT	CASTTGRGSRGGELFF
16	TRBV6-1	-	TRBJ1-2	-	TGTGCCAGCAGTGAACTTAACGGGGTGGACCACCTTGGCTACACCTTC	CASSELNGVDHLGYTF
14	TRBV7-2	-	TRBJ1-4	TRBD1	TGTGCCAGCAGCTTACAGGGGGCGGAGGAAAAACTGTTTTTT	CASSLQGAEEKLFF
13	TRBV7-2	-	TRBJ1-1	-	TGTGCCAGCAGCTTCACAGAGAACACTGAAGCTTTCTTT	CASSFTENTEAFF
15	TRBV6-6	-	TRBJ2-5	-	TGTGCCAGCAGTCCCTCGGGACACCGCCAAGGGACCCAGTACTTC	CASSPSGHRQGTQYF
14	TRBV19	few	TRBJ1-2	TRBD1	TGTGCCAGTAGACCGACAGGGAATAACTATGGCTACACCTTC	CASRPTGNNYGYTF
17	TRBV4-1	-	TRBJ2-1	TRBD2	TGCGCCAGCAGCACAGGGACTAGCGAACTACTCAGGGATGAGCAGTTCTTC	CASSTGTSELLRDEQFF
14	TRBV5-1	-	TRBJ2-2	-	TGCGCCAGCAGTACAGGCCCGAGGACCGGGGAGCTGTTTTTT	CASSTGPRTGELFF
14	TRBV9	-	TRBJ1-2	-	TGTGCCAGCAGCGTAATGGGCAGTAACTATGGCTACACCTTC	CASSVMGSNYGYTF
14	TRBV3-1/TRBV3-2	-	TRBJ1-3	TRBD1	TGTGCCAGCAGCCCGACGGGACAGGGGGACACCATATATTTT	CASSPTGQGDTIYF
13	TRBV2	few	TRBJ1-1	-	TGTGCCAGCAGGGATGACACGAACACTGAAGCTTTCTTT	CASRDDTNTEAFF
15	TRBV4-1	-	TRBJ1-2	TRBD1	TGCGCCAGCAGCCAATACGACAGGGAGGCGTATGGCTACACCTTC	CASSQYDREAYGYTF
13	TRBV5-4	-	TRBJ1-2	-	TGTGCCAGCAGCTTGGCAGTGTTCTATGGCTACACCTTC	CASSLAVFYGYTF
15	TRBV5-1	-	TRBJ2-7	-	TGCGCCAGCAGCTCCTGGCCCGAGGCTCGCGACGAGCAGTACTTC	CASSSWPEARDEQYF
11	TRBV27	-	TRBJ2-3	-	TGTGCCAGCACCGACTTCGGTACGCAGTATTTT	CASTDFGTQYF
15	TRBV7-2	-	TRBJ2-2	-	TGTGCCAGCAGCTTGACAGTGGATTACACCGGGGAGCTGTTTTTT	CASSLTVDYTGELFF
13	TRBV5-1	-	TRBJ2-4	-	TGCGCCAGCAGGGGGGGTTCCAAAAACATTCAGTACTTC	CASRGGSKNIQYF
15	TRBV19	-	TRBJ2-1	TRBD2	TGTGCCAGTAGTATCCGTGGGGGGGGTTACAATGAGCAGTTCTTC	CASSIRGGGYNEQFF
14	TRBV6-5	once	TRBJ1-3	TRBD1	TGTGCCAGCAGCTATACAGGGGCCGGAAACACCATATATTTT	CASSYTGAGNTIYF
14	TRBV5-4	-	TRBJ1-1	TRBD1	TGTGCCAGCAGCTTAGCAGGGGGGAACACTGAAGCTTTCTTT	CASSLAGGNTEAFF
13	TRBV7-8	-	TRBJ2-6	TRBD2	TGTGCCAGCGGGGGGGTAGGGGCCAACGTCCTGACTTTC	CASGGVGANVLTF
13	TRBV5-1	-	TRBJ2-2	TRBD2	TGCGCCAGCAGCTTGGCCGGGACTAACGAGCTGTTTTTT	CASSLAGTNELFF
13	TRBV4-3	-	TRBJ1-2	TRBD1	TGCGCCAGCAGCCAGGGACAGGGGGTCGGCTACACCTTC	CASSQGQGVGYTF
15	TRBV5-8	-	TRBJ2-2	TRBD2	TGTGCCAGCAGCTTGCGGGGGGGAGACACCGGGGAGCTGTTTTTT	CASSLRGGDTGELFF
17	TRBV5-4	-	TRBJ2-1	TRBD2	TGTGCCAGCAGCTTGGGGGGGGGAGGAAACTCCTACAATGAGCAGTTCTTC	CASSLGGGGNSYNEQFF
15	TRBV27	many	TRBJ1-6	TRBD1	TGTGCCAGCAGTCAGGGACAGGGCGGTAATTCACCCCTCCACTTT	CASSQGQGGNSPLHF
15	TRBV6-6	-	TRBJ2-7	-	TGTGCCAGCAGTTACTCGTCACAGGGAGATTACGAGCAGTACTTC	CASSYSSQGDYEQYF
15	TRBV6-5	-	TRBJ2-1	-	TGTGCCAGCAGCCAAGACCCAGGCTCCTACAATGAGCAGTTCTTC	CASSQDPGSYNEQFF
14	TRBV19	-	TRBJ2-7	-	TGTGCCAGTAGTATAACCGTGGACTCCCACGAGCAGTACTTC	CASSITVDSHEQYF
15	TRBV7-3	-	TRBJ2-3	-	TGTGCCAGCAGCTCGACAGGAGAACACACAGATACGCAGTATTTT	CASSSTGEHTDTQYF
14	TRBV29-1	-	TRBJ2-3	-	TGCAGCGTCCTAGTAGACGGTTCACAAGCTACGCAGTATTTT	CSVLVDGSQATQYF
20	TRBV5-5	-	TRBJ2-3	TRBD2	TGTGCCAGCAGCTTGGAAGGGACTCGGACTAGCGGGGGAAGCACAGATACGCAGTATTTT	CASSLEGTRTSGGSTDTQYF
15	TRBV28	-	TRBJ1-4	TRBD1	TGTGCCAGCAGTACACGACAGGGACCTAATGAAAAACTGTTTTTT	CASSTRQGPNEKLFF
15	TRBV7-9	-	TRBJ2-7	TRBD1	TGTGCCAGCAGCTCGGGACCCAGGGGGTGGTACGAGCAGTACTTC	CASSSGPRGWYEQYF
12	TRBV29-1	-	TRBJ2-3	TRBD2	TGCAGCGCAGGACTAGACACAGATACGCAGTATTTT	CSAGLDTDTQYF
17	TRBV27	-	TRBJ2-3	TRBD2	TGTGCCAGCACCCCGAGGGCTAGCGGCACTTACACAGATACGCAGTATTTT	CASTPRASGTYTDTQYF
18	TRBV9	-	TRBJ2-3	TRBD2	TGTGCCAGCAGCACCCGACTAGCGGGGGGTTTCGGCACAGATACGCAGTATTTT	CASSTRLAGGFGTDTQYF
13	TRBV30	-	TRBJ1-1	TRBD1	TGTGCCTGGAATCAACAGGGGTATGCTGAAGCTTTCTTT	CAWNQQGYAEAFF
15	TRBV5-8	few	TRBJ1-3	-	TGTGCCAGCAGCTTAGGGCCGGGATCTGGAAACACCATATATTTT	CASSLGPGSGNTIYF
15	TRBV7-8	-	TRBJ2-5	-	TGTGCCAGCAGCCCCCGGGGCGGGGCCCAAGAGACCCAGTACTTC	CASSPRGGAQETQYF
14	TRBV5-8	-	TRBJ1-5	TRBD1	TGTGCCAGCAGCTCGGGACAGGGCAATCAGCCCCAGCATTTT	CASSSGQGNQPQHF
16	TRBV4-3	-	TRBJ2-1	TRBD2	TGCGCCAGCAGCCTCTTAGGAAGCGGGGCCGAGAATGAGCAGTTCTTC	CASSLLGSGAENEQFF
11	TRBV12-3/TRBV12-4	-	TRBJ2-1	-	TGTGCCCTCAGACAATCCCCTGAGCAGTTCTTC	CALRQSPEQFF
11	TRBV30	-	TRBJ1-1	-	TGTGCCTCCGAGAGGAACACTGAAGCTTTCTTT	CASERNTEAFF